This TCR beta chain was sequenced in a study of T cell responses to AZD1222 COVID-19 vaccine. The study's findings and limits: Nearly half of spike-specific TCRs reportedly target variant regions that are unmutated in the B.1.351 and B.1.1.7 variants.

Produced via immunoSEQ multiplex PCR; TCRdb's table is partial and in-frame only. The sample lists 95,000 to 110,000 clones, over 80% occurring once. About this clone itself: Its antigen is currently unknown.

This material consisted of peripheral blood, taken 28 days after the second AZD1222 dose. The sequence came from an adult who received the AZD1222 COVID-19 vaccine.

The CDR3 loop is CASSLTSGRNTIYF. The CDR3 DNA sequence: TGTGCCAGCAGCTTAACCTCAGGTAGAAACACCATATATTTT. V usage is TRBV7-9 and J usage is TRBJ1-3; D remains unclear. V dropped 2 bases and J dropped 5 bases, with 10 bases sitting between them. CDR3 size: 14 residues. From germline, CDR1 is SEHNR and CDR2 FQNEAQ (reference sequence).